What follows are 13 T cell receptor beta chains derived from one specimen sequenced in a study of T cells after posttransplantation cyclophosphamide. A marrow graft followed busulfan-fludarabine conditioning, with cyclophosphamide on days +3 and +4. Assay: immunoSEQ multiplex PCR; the TCRdb copy retains only in-frame clones and omits some. The table includes thousands of clones, approximately 78% detected once. The sample here was PBMCs, taken after an allogeneic stem cell transplant with post-transplant cyclophosphamide. The receptors derive from a female patient aged 50 to 65 who received an allogeneic stem cell transplant from a related donor, was CMV-positive, and had no GVHD. Some T cells may have originated in the graft donor.

The chain links TRBV4-1 to TRBJ2-7; TRBD2 matches at 9 bases. The CDR3 has 20 residues. V trimming: 2 bases; J trimming: 0 bases; junction bases outside the gene matches: 17. CDR1 and CDR2 (germline): MGHRA, YSYEKL. In DNA, the CDR3 is TGCGCCAGCAGCCAACTTCAGGGGACGTCGCGCGGGAGGGGCTCCTACGAGCAGTACTTC. Its protein product is CASSQLQGTSRGRGSYEQYF.

CDR3 in amino acids: CANSPRDTFTGELFF. The DNA of the CDR3 is TGTGCCAATAGTCCCCGGGACACTTTTACCGGGGAGCTGTTTTTT. The chain has TRBV6-1 and TRBJ2-2; a weak D match, TRBD1 (6 bases). Trimming cost V 10 bases and J 5 bases, with 20 bases left between them. This CDR3 has 15 residues. Germline lookup yields CDR1 MNHNS and CDR2 SASEGT.

The V and J genes are TRBV2 and TRBJ1-4, with unresolved D. Trimming left V 6 bases short and J 7 bases short, with 12 bases between. From germline, CDR1 is SNHLY and CDR2 FYNNEI. The length of the CDR3 is 13 residues. The CDR3 DNA reads as TGTGCCAGCAGAAGAGAGACAAGTGAAAAACTGTTTTTT. This encodes CASRRETSEKLFF.

This sequence joins TRBV7-9 and TRBJ1-5; the D gene is possibly TRBD1 (6 bases). This CDR3 region has 16 residues. V dropped 5 bases and J dropped 0 bases, with 14 bases sitting between them. CDR1 SEHNR and CDR2 FQNEAQ come from the germline V gene (reference sequence). CDR3 sequence reads: CASSRSLGGSNQPQHF. The CDR3, as DNA: TGTGCCAGCAGCCGGAGTTTAGGGGGTAGCAATCAGCCCCAGCATTTT.

The chain couples TRBV5-4 to TRBJ2-3; 7 bases match TRBD2. CDR1 is SGHNT and CDR2 is YYREEE in the germline V gene (reference sequence). J gave up 5 bases and V 0 bases, and 9 bases lay outside the gene matches. The CDR3 contains 16 residues. CDR3 region: CASSLAAAGVGDTQYF. Here the CDR3 DNA reads TGTGCCAGCAGCTTGGCGGCGGCGGGGGTGGGAGATACGCAGTATTTT.

This clone was counted a few times. The chain employs TRBV10-3 and TRBJ2-7; 9 bases align to TRBD2. The length of the CDR3 is 15 residues. The J segment lost 2 bases and the V segment lost 3 bases, leaving 5 bases of the junction unmatched. CDR1 and CDR2 from the germline V gene are ENHRY and SYGVKD. Here the CDR3 DNA reads TGTGCCATCAGTGACTCCGGGACTAGCCCCTACGAGCAGTACTTC. It yields the protein CAISDSGTSPYEQYF.

V is TRBV6-5 and J is TRBJ2-3; D is perhaps TRBD1 (5 bases). Germline CDR1 reads MNHEY; CDR2 reads SVGAGI. The CDR3 has 14 residues. Trimming left V 6 bases short and J 6 bases short, with 16 bases between. CDR3 coding DNA: TGTGCCAGCAGGCCGGACATGGTAATGGATACGCAGTATTTT. It yields the protein CASRPDMVMDTQYF.

The J gene is TRBJ2-7, the V gene TRBV6-4; TRBD1 might be the D (6 bases). Germline V gives CDR1 MRHNA, CDR2 SNTAGT. V was clipped by 6 bases and J by 3 bases, with 15 bases between them. There are 14 residues in the CDR3. Written as DNA, the CDR3 is TGTGCCAGCAGCGCCGGGACAAGAGGCTACGAGCAGTACTTC. Translating gives CASSAGTRGYEQYF.

J is TRBJ2-1 and V is TRBV14; TRBD2 might be the D (5 bases). The V end lost 4 bases, the J end lost 6 bases, and 16 bases lay between the germline ends. Germline V gives CDR1 SGHDN, CDR2 FVKESK. The CDR3 has 15 residues. DNA for the CDR3: TGTGCCAGCAGCCTAACCCTGGTGCGGGTCAATGAGCAGTTCTTC. It is translated as CASSLTLVRVNEQFF.

V gene TRBV29-1 combines with J gene TRBJ2-5, with D possibly matching TRBD2 (6 bases). This CDR3 contains 15 residues. The V and J ends lost 3 bases and 4 bases respectively, with 18 bases between them. Germline V gene sequence: CDR1 SQVTM, CDR2 ANQGSEA. The CDR3 here is CSVDSGLHGGETQYF. Here the CDR3 DNA reads TGCAGCGTTGATTCGGGACTGCACGGTGGAGAGACCCAGTACTTC.

This chain connects TRBV7-3 to TRBJ2-1, with 7 positions matching TRBD2. Losses at the gene ends were 4 bases for V and 7 bases for J; bases not matched to a gene: 7. The CDR3 length is 14 residues. CDR1 SGHTA and CDR2 FQGTGA come from the germline V gene. The CDR3 nucleotides are TGTGCCAGCAGCTCAAGGGCGGGAGTTAATGAGCAGTTCTTC. Translated: CASSSRAGVNEQFF.

In this sample, this clone turned up once. The rearrangement links TRBV14 to TRBJ2-1, with D perhaps matching TRBD2 (5 bases). Trimming removed 2 bases from V and 4 bases from J, with 12 bases in between. The V gene's germline CDR1 is SGHDN and CDR2 FVKESK. The CDR3 loop spans 15 amino acids. CDR3 in DNA: TGTGCCAGCAGCCAACGTCAGAGAGGGTACAATGAGCAGTTCTTC. Amino acid sequence: CASSQRQRGYNEQFF. The full variable domain, rest sourced from reference TRBV14 and TRBJ2-1, is EAGVTQFPSHSVIEKGQTVTLRCDPISGHDNLYWYRRVMGKEIKFLLHFVKESKQDESGMPNNRFLAERTGGTYSTLKVQPAELEDSGVYFCASSQRQRGYNEQFFGPGTRLTVL.

The genes are TRBV5-4 and TRBJ2-1; 12 positions match TRBD2. Unmatched junction bases numbered 4, after V lost 4 bases and J lost 2 bases. The CDR3 sequence is 16 residues long. CDR1 and CDR2 (germline): SGHNT, YYREEE (reference sequence). CDR3: CASSPASGRAYNEQFF. The CDR3 bases are TGTGCCAGCAGCCCCGCTAGCGGGAGGGCCTACAATGAGCAGTTCTTC.